This TCR beta chain derives from a study of molecular identifiers for immune sequencing clone quantification (dated by TCRdb to the late 2010s). A note on the overall study: For a replicate experiment, the RNA from either approximately 20,000 or 100,000 naive CD8 T cells was divided into five aliquots, and four of those aliquots went on to sequencing. CD8 T cells were used in a methods study to benchmark molecular-identifier clustering-based TCR repertoire sequencing (MIDCIRS) and TCR RNA copy counting. What the work shows at the level of the full study, not this receptor alone: When barcode sub-clustering was omitted, TCR diversity was inflated by chimeric consensus sequences, with chimeras reaching as high as 47%. Even against a background of some 1 million naive CD8 T cells, spiked-in Jurkat TCR RNA amounting to a single cell's worth was reported to be detectable. Modeling gave about 3 recovered TCR RNA copies per cell versus around 9.9 by digital PCR, implying about 30% capture efficiency. Highly expanded clone sizes could be underestimated because identical TCR molecules may share a barcode. Spiked-in Jurkat TCR RNA (approximately 10 copies' worth), which is not part of the donor repertoire, was contained in the naive libraries. In CMV-specific effector cells, clones with more than 20 RNA copies contained over 99% of molecules, whereas in naive cells such clones contained under 1% of molecules.

Library method: PCR. TCRdb names Illumina HiSeq 4000 as the instrument used. Bulk TCR libraries were made following a previously described method, with the TCR primers given in Table S5. Total RNA was purified with the Qiagen AllPrep DNA/RNA kit. Before analysis, reads from multiple sequencing runs of the same library were pooled. The authors processed their data as follows. Reads were retained only if an exact TCR constant sequence was present, and the retained reads were trimmed to 150 nt and grouped according to their 12-nt molecular barcodes. Reads in each barcode group were sub-clustered using a 15% Levenshtein threshold, and a quality-weighted consensus sequence was built for each RNA molecule. Non-functional sequences were excluded, and lower-count sequences lying one edit away from another sequence were also excluded. Based on a fit of two negative binomial distributions, barcode sub-clusters having less than 20% of the maximum read count were discarded. TCRdb's own reprocessing of the public reads used fastp at Q25 and MiXCR and kept productive beta chains. CDR3 protein sequences are deduplicated, and each keeps its most common genes and DNA. The V and J calls were determined by TCRdb, not by the authors. For this sample there are about 500,000 distinct CDR3 sequences; around 21% appear just once. The leading ten clones occupy about 0.8% of the sample.

The sample holds many counts of this clonotype. Its cognate antigen has yet to be identified. No much larger clonotype is one base removed from it; base qualities were not supplied. CDR1 and CDR2, looked up from the germline V gene, are MDHEN and SYDVKM. Between the V and J ends, shortened by 5 bases and 2 bases respectively, the junction contains 6 bases. The CDR3 goes from the cysteine to the phenylalanine over 12 residues. Kept here is only the CDR3 DNA, which spans 36 bases and is read in frame from base 1. Libraries of naive CD8 T cells were built from approximately 20,000 to 1,000,000 sorted cells, with 10%, 30% or 50% of the purified RNA used. On a BD FACSAria II, naive CD8 T cells were FACS-sorted as CD8+CD4-CCR7+CD45RA+ and collected into RLT Plus buffer. Detection sensitivity was tested by spiking Jurkat RNA equal to fewer than twelve TCR copies' worth into samples containing roughly 19,000-1,100,000 naive CD8 T cells. Enrichment of CD8 T cells was done with RosetteSep CD8+ T Cell Enrichment Cocktail plus Ficoll-Paque, and ACK red cell lysis came afterward.

The TCR originated in a human donor in good health. Some libraries in this study had Jurkat cell RNA spiked in. Sequences were obtained from naive CD8+ T cells from blood, with Jurkat cell RNA spiked in. Per the publication, the cell subset or site label means: FACS-sorted CD8+CD4-CCR7+CD45RA+ naive T cells. The chain uses TRBV28 and TRBJ2-5; no D segment can be confidently identified. The bases read TGTGCCAGCAGTCTTACACAAGAGACCCAGTACTTC. It codes for CASSLTQETQYF.